This T cell receptor beta chain appears in the sequencing data of a study of CD8 T cells in ankylosing spondylitis. Ten or more counts support this clonotype. Its antigen is as yet unknown. Quantitative 5'-RACE with molecular barcodes was used to make the TCR beta libraries. From the 5' RACE reads, TCRdb called clonotypes with MiXCR, one entry per CDR3 protein. The repertoire has around 120,000 distinct CDR3 sequences, about a tenth of them found once; the top ten carry 2.5% to 4%. Overall study findings and caveats: Ankylosing spondylitis blood appeared to carry a characteristic TCR beta motif of several highly homologous variants. Enrichment of disease-linked clones was reportedly significant in matched ankylosing spondylitis synovial fluid. Both synovial fluid and blood in reactive arthritis had previously been reported to carry some motif variants.

Germline values: CDR1 SGHKS, CDR2 YYEKEE (reference sequence). This CDR3 has 14 amino acids. Deletions cut 3 bases from V and 7 bases from J, with 11 bases between. The sample consisted of blood, either unsorted or a sorted T cell fraction (not recorded which). V usage is TRBV5-5 and J usage is TRBJ1-6, with D hard to call. The sequence was collected from a male donor with ankylosing spondylitis or in good health (not recorded which). Written as DNA, the CDR3 is TGTGCCAGCAGCTCAGGATACAAGAATTCACCCCTCCACTTT. The encoded protein is CASSSGYKNSPLHF.